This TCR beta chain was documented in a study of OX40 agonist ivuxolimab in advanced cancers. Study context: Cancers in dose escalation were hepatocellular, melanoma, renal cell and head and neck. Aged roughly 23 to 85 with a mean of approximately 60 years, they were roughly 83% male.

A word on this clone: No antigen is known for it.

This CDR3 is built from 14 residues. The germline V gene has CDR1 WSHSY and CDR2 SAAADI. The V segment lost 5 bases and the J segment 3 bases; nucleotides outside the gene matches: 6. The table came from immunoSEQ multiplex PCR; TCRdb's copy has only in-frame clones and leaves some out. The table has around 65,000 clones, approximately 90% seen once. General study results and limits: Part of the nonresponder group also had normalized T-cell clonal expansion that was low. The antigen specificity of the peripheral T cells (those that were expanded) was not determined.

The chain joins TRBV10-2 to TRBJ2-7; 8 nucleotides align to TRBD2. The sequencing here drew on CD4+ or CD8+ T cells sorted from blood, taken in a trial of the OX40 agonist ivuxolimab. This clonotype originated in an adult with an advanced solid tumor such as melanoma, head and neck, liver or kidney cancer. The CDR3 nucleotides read TGCGCCAGCAGTACTGTAGCGGGGAACTACGAGCAGTACTTC. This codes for CASSTVAGNYEQYF.